The 28 T cell receptor beta chains listed next were all sequenced from one sample in a study of cytotoxic CD8 clonotypes in ibrutinib-treated CLL. The method was immunoSEQ multiplex PCR; TCRdb's version includes in-frame clones alone and lacks a portion of them. The sample carries some 300,000 clones, roughly 79% recorded once. The material was PBMCs, obtained before ibrutinib treatment. These receptors were taken from a human donor with chronic lymphocytic leukemia.

This clone was counted only a few times. The chain employs TRBV4-2 and TRBJ1-2; a weak D match, TRBD1 (5 bases). Per germline, CDR1 LGHNA and CDR2 YNFKEQ. The V and J ends lost 5 bases and 2 bases respectively, with 18 bases between them. The CDR3 has 16 amino acids. CDR3 DNA: TGTGCCAGCAGCAAACAAGCCGGGGCCAGAAACTATGGCTACACCTTC. It yields the protein CASSKQAGARNYGYTF.

This clone was recorded only once. The chain links TRBV5-1 to TRBJ1-1; possible D gene TRBD1, 5 bases. The CDR3 is 13 amino acids. Germline lookup yields CDR1 SGHRS and CDR2 YFSETQ. V was clipped by 4 bases and J by 4 bases, with 11 bases between them. The CDR3 loop reads CASSQGETTEAFF. The DNA for the CDR3 is TGCGCCAGCAGCCAAGGGGAGACCACTGAAGCTTTCTTT. Full variable domain (outside the CDR3, taken from reference TRBV5-1 and TRBJ1-1): KAGVTQTPRYLIKTRGQQVTLSCSPISGHRSVSWYQQTPGQGLQFLFEYFSETQRNKGNFPGRFSGRQFSNSRSEMNVSTLELGDSALYLCASSQGETTEAFFGQGTRLTVV.

The chain joins TRBV9 to TRBJ2-4, with unresolved D. The ends were cut back, 3 bases at V and 5 bases at J, with 9 bases in the middle. This CDR3 is 13 amino acids long. The germline gives CDR1 SGDLS, CDR2 YYNGEE. This CDR3 is CASSGWTENIQYF. DNA of the CDR3: TGTGCCAGCAGCGGCTGGACCGAAAACATTCAGTACTTC.

The chain links TRBV9 to TRBJ1-1, with D hard to call. CDR1 and CDR2 (germline): SGDLS, YYNGEE. The CDR3 contains 13 residues. V was pared by 4 bases and J by 2 bases, with 9 bases between. The CDR3 here is CASSLDSNTEAFF. DNA of the CDR3: TGTGCCAGCAGCCTGGACTCAAACACTGAAGCTTTCTTT.

V gene TRBV25-1 combines with J gene TRBJ2-7, with D perhaps matching TRBD1 (5 bases). This CDR3 is built from 13 residues. Trimming removed 10 bases from V and 2 bases from J, with 15 bases in between. Germline V gene sequence: CDR1 MGHDK, CDR2 SYGVNS. The CDR3 nucleotides are TGTGCCACCCAAACCTCAGGGACCTACGAGCAGTACTTC. This codes for CATQTSGTYEQYF.

This clone was counted ten times or more. The chain has TRBV7-9 and TRBJ1-5, with unresolved D. This CDR3 spans 15 amino acids. The ends were cut back, 4 bases at V and 2 bases at J, with 12 bases in the middle. Per germline, CDR1 SEHNR and CDR2 FQNEAQ (reference sequence). CDR3 region: CASSSRSRGNQPQHF. CDR3 in DNA: TGTGCCAGCAGCTCCCGTTCTCGGGGCAATCAGCCCCAGCATTTT.

The chain couples TRBV4-2 to TRBJ2-1, with D perhaps TRBD2 (5 bases). The CDR3 length is 16 residues. The V and J ends lost 0 bases and 8 bases respectively, with 17 bases between them. Germline V gene lookup returns CDR1 LGHNA and CDR2 YNFKEQ. CDR3 loop: CASSQDLAGYADEQFF. The DNA for the CDR3 is TGTGCCAGCAGCCAAGATCTCGCGGGTTATGCGGATGAGCAGTTCTTC.

This chain uses TRBV9 with TRBJ1-2; D remains ambiguous. Trimming cost V 6 bases and J 1 base, with 13 bases left between them. This CDR3 contains 14 residues. Germline CDR1 SGDLS, CDR2 YYNGEE. The CDR3 coding sequence is TGTGCCAGCACCCTCGGGGTCGTTAACTATGGCTACACCTTC. The encoded protein is CASTLGVVNYGYTF.

The CDR3 nucleotides read TGTGCCAGCAGTCCCGGCGGGAGTTTATGGGGGGGCACTGAAGCTTTCTTT. It specifies CASSPGGSLWGGTEAFF. J is TRBJ1-1 and V is TRBV25-1, with a tentative D call TRBD1 (5 bases). The CDR3 spans 17 residues. Looked up from germline, CDR1 is MGHDK and CDR2 is SYGVNS. Trimming took off 5 bases at V and 4 bases at J, with 23 bases between the two ends.

This clone was seen once. The V call is TRBV4-2, the J call TRBJ2-3; 11 bases fit TRBD2. The CDR3 contains 18 residues. CDR1 and CDR2 (germline): LGHNA, YNFKEQ. V shed 2 bases and J 3 bases; nucleotides not matched to a gene: 10. As DNA, the CDR3 is TGTGCCAGCAGCCAAAGTATCACTAGCGGGAGTAGAACAGATACGCAGTATTTT. Translating it yields CASSQSITSGSRTDTQYF.

V and J are TRBV6-6 and TRBJ1-1; D is uncertain. The V gene lost 0 bases and the J gene lost 5 bases, with 7 bases spanning the gap. The germline gives CDR1 MNHNY, CDR2 SVGAGI (reference sequence). The CDR3 totals 13 residues. The CDR3 protein is CASSYSMRTEAFF. DNA for the CDR3: TGTGCCAGCAGTTACTCGATGAGGACTGAAGCTTTCTTT.

There are a few counts of this clone. The chain carries TRBV21-1 and TRBJ2-1; the DNA was not used to check the table's D call, TRBD2. TRBV21-1 is a known pseudogene. The CDR3 consists of 14 residues. CDR3 nucleotide sequence: TGTGCCAGCAGCAGGTCCCGGGACTTCAATGAGCAGTTCTTC. It encodes CASSRSRDFNEQFF.

The rearrangement joins TRBV6-5 to TRBJ2-1, with 10 positions matching TRBD2. CDR1 is MNHEY and CDR2 is SVGAGI in the germline V gene. J was trimmed by 9 bases and V by 0 bases; bases with no gene match: 8. The length of the CDR3 is 16 residues. The CDR3: CASSYSGLASPGEQFF. The CDR3 DNA reads as TGTGCCAGCAGTTACTCGGGACTAGCGAGTCCGGGTGAGCAGTTCTTC.

The chain has TRBV18 and TRBJ2-7; D uncertain. This CDR3 is built from 11 residues. Germline V gives CDR1 KGHSH, CDR2 LQKENI. V lost 3 bases and J 4 bases, leaving 4 bases between the germline ends. The CDR3 coding sequence is TGTGCCAGCTCACCGCAATACGAGCAGTACTTC. Amino acids: CASSPQYEQYF.

With respect to this clone: The same CDR3 also results from other DNA sequences found in this sample. J is TRBJ2-3 and V is TRBV27; no definite D call. The CDR3 is 13 residues long. The V end lost 6 bases, the J end lost 1 base, and 8 bases lay between the germline ends. The V gene's germline CDR1 is MNHEY and CDR2 SMNVEV (reference sequence). The CDR3 coding sequence is TGTGCCAGCAGCCTACTGGGCACAGATACGCAGTATTTT. It codes for CASSLLGTDTQYF.

This chain joins TRBV18 and TRBJ2-7; 12 nucleotides match TRBD2. The V gene's germline CDR1 is KGHSH and CDR2 LQKENI. This CDR3 has 15 amino acids. V was pared by 3 bases and J by 4 bases, with 4 bases of the junction left unmatched. Here the CDR3 DNA reads TGTGCCAGCTCACCCTCTAGCGGGAGGGGTTACGAGCAGTACTTC. This translates into CASSPSSGRGYEQYF.

This chain connects TRBV27 to TRBJ2-1; D is perhaps TRBD2 (6 bases). There are 18 residues in the CDR3. Germline V gene sequence: CDR1 MNHEY, CDR2 SMNVEV (reference sequence). V shed 4 bases and J shed 0 bases, with 19 bases lying between them. The CDR3 bases are TGTGCCAGCAGTTACCCAGGACGAGGGAGGAACTCCTACAATGAGCAGTTCTTC. Translated, it gives CASSYPGRGRNSYNEQFF.

The genes are TRBV6-1 and TRBJ2-1; 7 bases match TRBD1. The germline V gene has CDR1 MNHNS and CDR2 SASEGT. Trimming removed 8 bases from V and 7 bases from J; junction bases left unmatched: 8. The CDR3 is 13 amino acids. The CDR3 DNA sequence: TGTGCCAGCCAGGGGGTATTGGGGAATGAGCAGTTCTTC. As protein: CASQGVLGNEQFF.

This CDR3 reads CASSSSAASNQPQHF. DNA of the CDR3: TGTGCCAGCAGTAGTTCCGCAGCTAGCAATCAGCCCCAGCATTTT. The V call is TRBV6-5, the J call TRBJ1-5; no clear D gene. Germline assignment: CDR1 MNHEY and CDR2 SVGAGI. The CDR3 has 15 residues. The ends were cut back, 5 bases at V and 0 bases at J, with 11 bases in the middle.

V is TRBV29-1 and J is TRBJ1-4; D gene ambiguous. Trimming pared 0 bases from V and 8 bases from J, leaving 13 bases between. The germline V gene has CDR1 SQVTM and CDR2 ANQGSEA. The CDR3 has 14 residues. The CDR3 here is CSVEDPLKEEKLFF. CDR3 coding DNA: TGCAGCGTTGAAGATCCTCTAAAGGAAGAAAAACTGTTTTTT.

This sequence joins TRBV5-8 and TRBJ2-3, with 11 nucleotides matching TRBD2. V lost 6 bases to trimming and J lost 0 bases; unmatched junction nucleotides: 3. Per germline, CDR1 SGHTS and CDR2 YDEGEE. The CDR3 contains 15 residues. The CDR3 DNA reads as TGTGCCAGCACCTCTAGCGGGGGGAGCACAGATACGCAGTATTTT. Residues: CASTSSGGSTDTQYF.

The chain joins TRBV5-6 to TRBJ1-1; a weak D match, TRBD1 (6 bases). Germline V lookup: CDR1 SGHDT, CDR2 YYEEEE. Trimming took off 2 bases at V and 10 bases at J, with 18 bases between the two ends. This CDR3 is 14 amino acids long. DNA for the CDR3: TGTGCCAGCAGCTTAGACCTAACAGGGTCGGGAGCTTTCTTT. Translating gives CASSLDLTGSGAFF.

The chain has TRBV10-2 and TRBJ2-3; D is perhaps TRBD1 (6 bases). The germline V gene encodes CDR1 WSHSY and CDR2 SAAADI. The CDR3 is 13 amino acids. The V end lost 8 bases, the J end lost 0 bases, and 9 bases lay between the germline ends. The CDR3 DNA is TGCGCCAGCGAGGGACAAAGCACAGATACGCAGTATTTT. Its translation: CASEGQSTDTQYF.

The chain carries TRBV27 and TRBJ2-7; 8 nucleotides agree with TRBD1. With V trimmed by 4 bases and J by 7 bases, 6 bases remained unmatched. This CDR3 comprises 13 residues. The germline gives CDR1 MNHEY, CDR2 SMNVEV (reference sequence). CDR3 sequence reads: CASSYRDRYEQYF. DNA of the CDR3: TGTGCCAGCAGTTACCGGGACAGGTATGAGCAGTACTTC.

This clone has only one observation. This sequence joins TRBV6-5 and TRBJ1-5, with D possibly matching TRBD1 (6 bases). This CDR3 spans 15 amino acids. CDR1 is MNHEY and CDR2 is SVGAGI in the germline V gene. V shed 6 bases and J shed 2 bases, with 14 bases lying between them. In nucleotides, the CDR3 is TGTGCCAGCAGCCTCAGGGGATTCGGCAATCAGCCCCAGCATTTT. It yields the protein CASSLRGFGNQPQHF.

The V call is TRBV11-1, the J call TRBJ2-1, with 9 bases identical to TRBD1. V dropped 1 base and J dropped 2; count of bases not matched to a gene: 6. This CDR3 is built from 17 residues. Germline values: CDR1 SGHAT, CDR2 FQDESV (reference sequence). CDR3 protein: CASSLGTGTGPYNEQFF. CDR3 coding DNA: TGTGCCAGCAGCTTAGGTACCGGGACAGGGCCCTACAATGAGCAGTTCTTC.

The V gene is TRBV7-9, the J gene TRBJ2-1; TRBD1 is a possible D gene (6 bases). CDR1 SEHNR and CDR2 FQNEAQ come from the germline V gene (reference sequence). V was cut by 2 bases and J by 3 bases, with 8 bases left in between. The CDR3 runs 14 residues. The DNA of the CDR3 is TGTGCCAGCAGCTTATTACAGGGCTACAATGAGCAGTTCTTC. It translates to CASSLLQGYNEQFF.

This clone was seen once. The genes are TRBV30 and TRBJ1-6; 7 nucleotides line up with TRBD1. Germline V lookup: CDR1 GTSNPN, CDR2 SVGIG (reference sequence). The CDR3 loop spans 14 amino acids. J gave up 8 bases and V 7 bases, and 11 bases lay outside the gene matches. The CDR3 coding sequence is TGTGCCTCATCGGAAGAGACAGGGTATTCACCCCTCCACTTT. This gives the protein CASSEETGYSPLHF.